Ten or more counts support the clone carrying this T cell receptor beta chain. Its antigen is still unknown. The data originate from a study of regulatory T cells in long-lasting Graves disease. The wider study: Antithyroid drugs had been taken by newly diagnosed Graves' patients for under 3 months.

CDR3-region Arm-PCR and iRepertoire HTBI primers produced the TCR beta libraries. TCRdb processed the multiplex PCR reads anew with MiXCR; each CDR3 protein has one entry. This sample has about 400,000 distinct CDR3 sequences, with around 15% found just once. General study points: TRBV28 was favored in persistent disease, as were TRBJ1-2 and TRBJ2-5. Those with persistent disease had in common more public clonotypes (roughly 3,000) than new patients (roughly 970).

Time point specified: newly diagnosed GD, antithyroid drugs for less than 3 months. Isolated PBMC RNA provided the starting material for the TCR library. CDR3 length: 12 residues. The germline V gene has CDR1 SNHLY and CDR2 FYNNEI. V was shortened by 8 bases and J by 6 bases, with 14 bases between the two germline ends. The same sample was also used in a study of T cells in Graves' hyperthyroidism and ophthalmopathy. This second report adds: Diagnoses were established using clinical symptoms, serum thyroxine and TRAb, thyroid ultrasound and orbital computed tomography.

The chain uses TRBV2 and TRBJ2-7, with D perhaps TRBD1 or TRBD2 (5 bases each). The TCR originated in a woman aged 18-29 years with Graves disease. This specimen was peripheral blood mononuclear cells (PBMCs), taken at new diagnosis, from a patient treated with antithyroid drugs. In DNA, the CDR3 is TGTGCCAGCGGGACGGAGTTTTTCGAGCAGTACTTC. Amino acids: CASGTEFFEQYF.